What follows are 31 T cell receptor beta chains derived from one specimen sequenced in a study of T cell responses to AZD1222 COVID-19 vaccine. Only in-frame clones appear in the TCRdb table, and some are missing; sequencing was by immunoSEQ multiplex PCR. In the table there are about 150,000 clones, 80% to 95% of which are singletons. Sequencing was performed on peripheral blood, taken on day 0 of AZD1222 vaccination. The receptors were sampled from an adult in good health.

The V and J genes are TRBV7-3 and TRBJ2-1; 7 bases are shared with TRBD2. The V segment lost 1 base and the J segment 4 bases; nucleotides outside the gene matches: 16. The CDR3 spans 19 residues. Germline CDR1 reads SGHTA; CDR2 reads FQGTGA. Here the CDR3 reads CASSLRGRAGKIGYNEQFF. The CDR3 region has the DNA TGTGCCAGCAGCTTAAGGGGGAGAGCGGGAAAGATAGGGTACAATGAGCAGTTCTTC.

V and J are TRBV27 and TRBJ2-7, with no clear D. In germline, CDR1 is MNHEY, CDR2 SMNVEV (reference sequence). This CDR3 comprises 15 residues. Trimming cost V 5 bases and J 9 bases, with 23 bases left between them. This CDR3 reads CASSPMGWGWLGQYF. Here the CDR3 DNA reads TGTGCCAGCAGTCCAATGGGTTGGGGATGGCTCGGGCAGTACTTC.

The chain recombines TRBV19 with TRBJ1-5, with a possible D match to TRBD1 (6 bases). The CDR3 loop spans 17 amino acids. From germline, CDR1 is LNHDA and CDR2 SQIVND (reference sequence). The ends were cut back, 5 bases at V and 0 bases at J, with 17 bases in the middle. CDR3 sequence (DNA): TGTGCCAGTAGTCCCAGACAGGCCAGTTATAGCAATCAGCCCCAGCATTTT. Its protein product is CASSPRQASYSNQPQHF. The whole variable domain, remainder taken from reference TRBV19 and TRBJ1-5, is DGGITQSPKYLFRKEGQNVTLSCEQNLNHDAMYWYRQDPGQGLRLIYYSQIVNDFQKGDIAEGYSVSREKKESFPLTVTSAQKNPTAFYLCASSPRQASYSNQPQHFGDGTRLSIL.

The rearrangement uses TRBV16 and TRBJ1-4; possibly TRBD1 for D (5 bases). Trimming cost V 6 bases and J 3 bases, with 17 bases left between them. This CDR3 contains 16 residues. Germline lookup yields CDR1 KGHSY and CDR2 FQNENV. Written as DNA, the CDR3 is TGTGCCAGCAGACCACCGGAGGGGCCCCCTAATGAAAAACTGTTTTTT. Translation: CASRPPEGPPNEKLFF.

CDR3 sequence: CASSLGSSSYNSPLHF. The CDR3 nucleotides read TGTGCCAGCAGCTTGGGGAGCAGCTCCTATAATTCACCCCTCCACTTT. The gene calls are TRBV5-5 and TRBJ1-6, with D unresolved. From germline, CDR1 is SGHKS and CDR2 YYEKEE (reference sequence). The CDR3 covers 16 residues. V was clipped by 0 bases and J by 0 bases, with 7 bases between them.

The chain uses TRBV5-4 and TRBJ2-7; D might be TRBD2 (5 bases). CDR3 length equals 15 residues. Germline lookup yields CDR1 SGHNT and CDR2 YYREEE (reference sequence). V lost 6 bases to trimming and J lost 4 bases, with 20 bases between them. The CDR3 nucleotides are TGTGCCAGCACCAATCCTGTCGAGGGCCGGTACGAGCAGTACTTC. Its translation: CASTNPVEGRYEQYF.

The CDR3 nucleotides are TGTGCCAGCAGCATGACTAGCGGGAGGGGCACAGATACGCAGTATTTT. Translating it yields CASSMTSGRGTDTQYF. V is TRBV7-2 and J is TRBJ2-3, with TRBD2 matching 14 bases. The CDR3 totals 16 residues. The J segment lost 1 base and the V segment lost 5 bases, leaving 2 bases of the junction unmatched. Per germline, CDR1 SGHTA and CDR2 FQGNSA.

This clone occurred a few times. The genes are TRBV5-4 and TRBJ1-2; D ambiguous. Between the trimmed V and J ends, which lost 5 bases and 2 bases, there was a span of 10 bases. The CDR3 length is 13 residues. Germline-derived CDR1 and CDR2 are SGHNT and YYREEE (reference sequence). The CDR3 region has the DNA TGTGCCAGCAGAAAAGCCGGGAACTATGGCTACACCTTC. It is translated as CASRKAGNYGYTF.

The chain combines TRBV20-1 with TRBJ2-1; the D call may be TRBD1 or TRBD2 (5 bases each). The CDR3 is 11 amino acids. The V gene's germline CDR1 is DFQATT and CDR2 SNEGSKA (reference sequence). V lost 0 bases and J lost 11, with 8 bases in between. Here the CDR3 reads CSARDRGQQFF. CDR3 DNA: TGCAGTGCTAGAGATCGGGGACAGCAGTTCTTC.

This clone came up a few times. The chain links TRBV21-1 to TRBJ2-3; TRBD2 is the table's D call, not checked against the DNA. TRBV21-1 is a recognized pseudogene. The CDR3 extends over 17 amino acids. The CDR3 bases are TGTGCCAGCGAGCCTAGCGGGGAAGGGCCTTTGACGGATACGCAGTATTTT. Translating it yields CASEPSGEGPLTDTQYF.

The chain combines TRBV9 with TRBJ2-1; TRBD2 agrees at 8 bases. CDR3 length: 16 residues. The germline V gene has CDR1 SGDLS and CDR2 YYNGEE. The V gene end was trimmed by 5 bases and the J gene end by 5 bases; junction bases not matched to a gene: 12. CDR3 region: CASSEEAGEPHNEQFF. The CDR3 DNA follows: TGTGCCAGCAGTGAAGAAGCGGGAGAGCCTCACAATGAGCAGTTCTTC.

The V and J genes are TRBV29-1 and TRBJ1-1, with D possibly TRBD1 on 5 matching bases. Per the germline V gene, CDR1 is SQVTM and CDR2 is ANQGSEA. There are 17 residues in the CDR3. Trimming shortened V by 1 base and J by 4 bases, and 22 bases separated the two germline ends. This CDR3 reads CSVEGGGRRSGLTEAFF. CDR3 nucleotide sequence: TGCAGCGTTGAAGGAGGCGGCCGTAGGTCGGGACTCACTGAAGCTTTCTTT.

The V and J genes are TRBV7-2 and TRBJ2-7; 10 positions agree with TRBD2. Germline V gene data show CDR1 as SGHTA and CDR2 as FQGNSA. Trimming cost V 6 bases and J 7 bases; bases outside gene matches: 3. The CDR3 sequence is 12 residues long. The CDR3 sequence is CASSQLAGEQYF. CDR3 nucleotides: TGTGCCAGCAGTCAACTAGCGGGGGAGCAGTACTTC.

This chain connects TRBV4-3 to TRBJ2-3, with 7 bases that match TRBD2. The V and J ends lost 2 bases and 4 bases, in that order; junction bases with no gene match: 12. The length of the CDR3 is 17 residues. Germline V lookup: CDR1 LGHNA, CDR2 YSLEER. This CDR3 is CASSQLGHGGTADTQYF. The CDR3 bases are TGCGCCAGCAGCCAATTAGGACACGGGGGGACGGCAGATACGCAGTATTTT.

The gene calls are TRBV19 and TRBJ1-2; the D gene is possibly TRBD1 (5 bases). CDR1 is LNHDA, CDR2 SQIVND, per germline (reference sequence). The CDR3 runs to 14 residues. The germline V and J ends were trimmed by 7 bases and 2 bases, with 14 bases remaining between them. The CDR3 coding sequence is TGTGCCAGTACATGGGGACGTGGCAACTATGGCTACACCTTC. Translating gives CASTWGRGNYGYTF.

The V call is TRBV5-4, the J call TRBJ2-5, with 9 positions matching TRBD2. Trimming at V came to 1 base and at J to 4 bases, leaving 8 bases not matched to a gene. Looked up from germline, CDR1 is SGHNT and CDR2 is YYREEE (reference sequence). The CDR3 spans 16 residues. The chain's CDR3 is CASSLFAGGRRETQYF. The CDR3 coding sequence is TGTGCCAGCAGCTTGTTCGCGGGGGGGCGAAGAGAGACCCAGTACTTC.

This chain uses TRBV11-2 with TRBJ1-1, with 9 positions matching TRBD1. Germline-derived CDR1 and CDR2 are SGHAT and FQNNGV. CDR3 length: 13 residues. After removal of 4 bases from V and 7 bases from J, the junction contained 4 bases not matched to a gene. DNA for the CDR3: TGTGCCAGCAGCTCTACAGGGGGCCGTGAAGCTTTCTTT. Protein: CASSSTGGREAFF.

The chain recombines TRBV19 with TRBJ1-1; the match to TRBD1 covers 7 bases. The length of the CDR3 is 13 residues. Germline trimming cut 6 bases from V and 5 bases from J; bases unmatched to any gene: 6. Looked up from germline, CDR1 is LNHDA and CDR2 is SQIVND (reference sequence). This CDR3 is CASRQGRVTEAFF. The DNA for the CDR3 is TGTGCCAGTAGACAGGGGCGCGTTACTGAAGCTTTCTTT.

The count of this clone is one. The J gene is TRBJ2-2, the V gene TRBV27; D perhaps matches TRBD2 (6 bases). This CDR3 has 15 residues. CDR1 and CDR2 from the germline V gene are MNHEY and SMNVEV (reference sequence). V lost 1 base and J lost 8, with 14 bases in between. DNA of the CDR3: TGTGCCAGCAGTTTATATGCGGGGTCGCCGGGGGAGCTGTTTTTT. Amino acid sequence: CASSLYAGSPGELFF.

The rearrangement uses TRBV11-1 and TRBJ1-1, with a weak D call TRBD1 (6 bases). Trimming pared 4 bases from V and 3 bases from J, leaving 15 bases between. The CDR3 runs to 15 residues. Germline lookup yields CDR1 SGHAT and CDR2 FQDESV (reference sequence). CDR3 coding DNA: TGTGCCAGCAGCTCCAGGTCCTGGACAGACACTGAAGCTTTCTTT. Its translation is CASSSRSWTDTEAFF.

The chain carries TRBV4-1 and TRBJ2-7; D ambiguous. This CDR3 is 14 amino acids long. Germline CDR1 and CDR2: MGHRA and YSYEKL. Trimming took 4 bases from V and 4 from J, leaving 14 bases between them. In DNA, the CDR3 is TGCGCCAGCAGCCCCAAAGAATGGGGTTACGAGCAGTACTTC. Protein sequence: CASSPKEWGYEQYF.

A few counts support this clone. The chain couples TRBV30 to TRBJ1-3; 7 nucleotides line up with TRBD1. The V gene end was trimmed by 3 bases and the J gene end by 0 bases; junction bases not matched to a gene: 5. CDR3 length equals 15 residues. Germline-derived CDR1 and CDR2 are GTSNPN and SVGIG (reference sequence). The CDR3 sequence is CAWSTRGDSGNTIYF. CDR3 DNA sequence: TGTGCCTGGAGCACCAGGGGGGACTCTGGAAACACCATATATTTT.

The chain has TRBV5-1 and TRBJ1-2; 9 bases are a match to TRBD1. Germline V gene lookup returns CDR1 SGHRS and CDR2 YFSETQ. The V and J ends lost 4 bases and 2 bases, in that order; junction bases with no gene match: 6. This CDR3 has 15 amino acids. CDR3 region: CASSPSGTGNYGYTF. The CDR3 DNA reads TGCGCCAGCAGCCCGTCCGGGACAGGGAACTATGGCTACACCTTC. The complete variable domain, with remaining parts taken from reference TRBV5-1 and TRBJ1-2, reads KAGVTQTPRYLIKTRGQQVTLSCSPISGHRSVSWYQQTPGQGLQFLFEYFSETQRNKGNFPGRFSGRQFSNSRSEMNVSTLELGDSALYLCASSPSGTGNYGYTFGSGTRLTVV.

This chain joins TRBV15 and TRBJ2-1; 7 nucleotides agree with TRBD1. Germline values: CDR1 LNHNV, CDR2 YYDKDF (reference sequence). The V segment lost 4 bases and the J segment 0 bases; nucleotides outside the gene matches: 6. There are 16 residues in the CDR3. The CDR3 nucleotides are TGTGCCACCAGCACTACAGGGGTAAGCTCCTACAATGAGCAGTTCTTC. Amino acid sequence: CATSTTGVSSYNEQFF.

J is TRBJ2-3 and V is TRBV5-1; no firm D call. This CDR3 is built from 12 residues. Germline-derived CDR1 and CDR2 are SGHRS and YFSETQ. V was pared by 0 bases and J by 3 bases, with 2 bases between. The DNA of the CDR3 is TGCGCCAGCAGCTTGGATACAGATACGCAGTATTTT. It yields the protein CASSLDTDTQYF.

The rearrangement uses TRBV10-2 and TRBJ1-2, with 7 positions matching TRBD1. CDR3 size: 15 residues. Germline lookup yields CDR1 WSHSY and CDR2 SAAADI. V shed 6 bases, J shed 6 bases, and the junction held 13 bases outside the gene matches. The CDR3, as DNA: TGCGCCAGCAGGGCACAGGGGTTCCTAACCAATGGCTACACCTTC. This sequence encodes CASRAQGFLTNGYTF.

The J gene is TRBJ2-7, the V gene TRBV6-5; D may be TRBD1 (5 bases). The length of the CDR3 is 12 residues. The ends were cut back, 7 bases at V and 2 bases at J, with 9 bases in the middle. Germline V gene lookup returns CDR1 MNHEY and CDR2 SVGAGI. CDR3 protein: CASKDRTYEQYF. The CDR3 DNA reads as TGTGCCAGCAAAGACAGAACCTACGAGCAGTACTTC.

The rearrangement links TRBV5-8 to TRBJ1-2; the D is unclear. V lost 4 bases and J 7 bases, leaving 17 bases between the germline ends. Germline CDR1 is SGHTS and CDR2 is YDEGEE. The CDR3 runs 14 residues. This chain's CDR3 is CASSHDHLGGGYTF. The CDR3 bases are TGTGCCAGCAGCCATGATCATCTGGGTGGTGGCTACACCTTC.

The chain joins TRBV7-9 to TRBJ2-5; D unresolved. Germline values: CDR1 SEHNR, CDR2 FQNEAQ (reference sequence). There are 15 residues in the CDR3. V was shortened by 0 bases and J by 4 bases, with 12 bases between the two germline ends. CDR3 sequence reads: CASSLASVLGETQYF. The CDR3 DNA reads TGTGCCAGCAGCTTAGCATCTGTTCTGGGAGAGACCCAGTACTTC.

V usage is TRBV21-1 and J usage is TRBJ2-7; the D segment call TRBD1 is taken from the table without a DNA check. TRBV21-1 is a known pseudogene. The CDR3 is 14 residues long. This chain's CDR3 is CASSKALRRNEQYF. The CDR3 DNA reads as TGTGCCAGCAGCAAAGCGCTTCGCAGGAACGAGCAGTACTTC.

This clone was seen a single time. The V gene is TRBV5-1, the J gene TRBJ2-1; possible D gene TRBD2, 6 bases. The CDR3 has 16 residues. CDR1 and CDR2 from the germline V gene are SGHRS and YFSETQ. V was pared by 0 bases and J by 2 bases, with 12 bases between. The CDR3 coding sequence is TGCGCCAGCAGCTTGGCTGGGCTAGCGACCTACAATGAGCAGTTCTTC. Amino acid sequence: CASSLAGLATYNEQFF.